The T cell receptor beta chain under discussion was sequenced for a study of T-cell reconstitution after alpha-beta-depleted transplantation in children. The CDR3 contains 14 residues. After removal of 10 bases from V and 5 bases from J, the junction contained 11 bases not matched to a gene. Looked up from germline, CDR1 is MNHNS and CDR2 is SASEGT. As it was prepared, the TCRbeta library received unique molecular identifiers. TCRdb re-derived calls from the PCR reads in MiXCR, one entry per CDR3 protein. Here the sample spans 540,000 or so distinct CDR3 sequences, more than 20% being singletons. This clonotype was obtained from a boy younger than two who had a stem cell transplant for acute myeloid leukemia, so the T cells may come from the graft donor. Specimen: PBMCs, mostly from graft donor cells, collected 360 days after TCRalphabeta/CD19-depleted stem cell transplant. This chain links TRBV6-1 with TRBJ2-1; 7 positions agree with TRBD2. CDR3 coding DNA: TGTGCCACCCGGGCGGGGGTTGCGCACAATGAGCAGTTCTTC. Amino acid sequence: CATRAGVAHNEQFF.